This entry is about one TCR beta chain. This record comes from a study of Graves' ophthalmopathy and Graves' hyperthyroidism. CDR3 regions of TCR beta were amplified from RNA transcripts. The first round was an RT-PCR with HTBI primers, and the second round was a multiplex PCR. TCRdb reprocessed the multiplex PCR reads with MiXCR, giving one entry per CDR3 protein. This table has roughly 500,000 distinct CDR3 sequences, approximately 15% appearing once. This CDR3 contains 16 residues. Trimming took off 6 bases at V and 7 bases at J, with 24 bases between the two ends. Where ophthalmopathy was present, donors had moderate-to-severe activity, CAS ≥3, NOSPECS ≥4 and duration under 3 months.

Sequences were obtained from blood. This sequence joins TRBV12-3 or TRBV12-4 and TRBJ1-2; unclear D gene. The sequence was collected from a young woman with Graves' ophthalmopathy. This CDR3 is CASRLSGSLKGRGYTF. The CDR3 DNA reads as TGTGCCAGCAGGCTAAGCGGGTCCTTAAAAGGTCGTGGCTACACCTTC.